The clone carrying this T cell receptor beta chain was observed once. This CDR3 has 16 amino acids. Germline V CDR1 and CDR2: MNHEY, SMNVEV (reference sequence). Trimming removed 6 bases from V and 0 bases from J, with 12 bases in between. These data are taken from a study of blood T cell repertoires in COVID-19. Looking at the study overall: From the United States, Italy and Spain came samples of acute and convalescent COVID-19. From T cells, B-cell-depleted T cells, or PBMCs came the material, which was cDNA or gDNA.

Per the study methods: Amplification of reference gene primers provided the estimated nucleated cell counts. Sequenced by immunoSEQ multiplex PCR; TCRdb stores in-frame clones only, minus some. V and J calls and clone size come straight from that table; D and trimming were deduced from the DNA. The sample lists around 150,000 clones, 65% to 85% occurring once. The sequenced sample consisted of peripheral blood. The TCR originated in a woman of 80 years or more with acute or convalescent COVID-19. The rearrangement uses TRBV27 and TRBJ2-6; tentatively, D is TRBD1 (5 bases). CDR3 region: CASRPRQSSGANVLTF. The CDR3 DNA follows: TGTGCCAGCAGGCCAAGACAGAGCTCTGGGGCCAACGTCCTGACTTTC.